The clone carrying this T cell receptor (beta chain) has ten or more counts. Patients were aged 18 to 65, had disease duration under 2 months, and had newly diagnosed hyperthyroidism. Blood from later-ophthalmopathy patients was taken at first hyperthyroidism diagnosis. Researchers took RNA transcripts and amplified the TCR beta CDR3 regions from them. The primer set for the first-round RT-PCR of the TCR CDR3 was HTBI. TCRdb recomputed calls from the multiplex PCR reads with MiXCR, one row per CDR3 protein. The table records 250,000 or so distinct CDR3 sequences, about 16% of them present only once. These data come from a study of T cells in Graves' hyperthyroidism and ophthalmopathy. This TCR derives from a woman in her forties or fifties with Graves' hyperthyroidism that later progressed to Graves' ophthalmopathy. What was sequenced was blood.

CDR3 protein: CSARVQGRNIQYF. DNA of the CDR3: TGCAGTGCTAGAGTACAGGGGAGAAACATTCAGTACTTC. This chain links TRBV20-1 with TRBJ2-4; 7 bases line up with TRBD1. Trimming at V came to 1 base and at J to 6 bases, leaving 3 bases not matched to a gene. Looked up from germline, CDR1 is DFQATT and CDR2 is SNEGSKA (reference sequence). The CDR3 length is 13 residues.